Presented here are 10 T cell receptor beta chains from one specimen sequenced in a study of blood T cells in healthy people across ages. The authors ran a second PCR of roughly 6 to 12 cycles using a sample-barcoded 5' primer and a J-beta primer mix. TCRdb recomputed calls from the 5' RACE reads with MiXCR, one row per CDR3 protein. The table has roughly 1,500,000 distinct CDR3 sequences, about 35% seen once. Sample: blood. The receptors were sampled from a woman aged 30 to 39 in good health.

The V gene is TRBV5-1, the J gene TRBJ1-2; D might be TRBD1 (6 bases). The CDR3 is 14 residues long. The V end lost 4 bases, the J end lost 5 bases, and 15 bases lay between the germline ends. Per germline, CDR1 SGHRS and CDR2 YFSETQ. The chain's CDR3 is CASSPGGAEYGYTF. CDR3 DNA: TGCGCCAGCAGCCCTGGGGGGGCTGAATATGGCTACACCTTC.

Regarding this clonotype: A read error is possible here, since a much larger clone lies one base away. The chain couples TRBV27 to TRBJ2-7; D not resolved. The CDR3 is made up of 14 amino acids. Between the trimmed V and J ends, which lost 5 bases and 5 bases, there was a span of 16 bases. CDR1 is MNHEY, CDR2 SMNVEV, per germline (reference sequence). CDR3: CASSPGDWCNEQYF. CDR3 nucleotides: TGTGCCAGCAGTCCGGGTGACTGGTGCAACGAGCAGTACTTC.

Only one count was recorded for this clonotype. The chain couples TRBV20-1 to TRBJ1-5, with D maybe TRBD1 (6 bases). CDR3 length: 13 amino acids. In germline, CDR1 is DFQATT, CDR2 SNEGSKA (reference sequence). V gave up 1 base and J gave up 6 bases, with 10 bases separating them. Here the CDR3 DNA reads TGCAGTGCTAGAGGTCGCAGGGGTCAGCCCCAGCATTTT. This encodes CSARGRRGQPQHF.

The chain employs TRBV7-2 and TRBJ2-1; possible D gene TRBD2, 7 bases. The J call may be faulty, since TRBJ2-7 better matches the DNA end. Germline assignment: CDR1 SGHTA and CDR2 FQGNSA. The CDR3 spans 15 residues. The CDR3 sequence: CASSGPERGQYEQYF. DNA of the CDR3: TGTGCCAGCAGCGGACCCGAGCGGGGACAATACGAGCAGTACTTC.

This clonotype was detected only a few times. This chain connects TRBV6-2 or TRBV6-3 to TRBJ2-3; TRBD2 agrees at 7 bases. Germline CDR1 reads MNHEY; CDR2 reads SVGEGT. V lost 2 bases to trimming and J lost 4 bases; unmatched junction nucleotides: 6. This CDR3 is built from 15 residues. DNA for the CDR3: TGTGCCAGCAGTTACCCGCGGGAGTTGGCAGATACGCAGTATTTT. This encodes CASSYPRELADTQYF.

Details on this clonotype: The junction departs from germline at one end; a sequencing error may be responsible. The rearrangement joins TRBV27 to TRBJ2-3, with TRBD1 matching over 10 bases. Germline V gene sequence: CDR1 MNHEY, CDR2 SMNVEV (reference sequence). The CDR3 covers 16 residues. DNA of the CDR3: TGTCCCAGCAGTTCAGCCTTCGGGACAGGGGCAGATACGCAGTATTTT. Translating it yields CPSSSAFGTGADTQYF.

The chain couples TRBV29-1 to TRBJ2-5; 12 bases agree with TRBD2. The germline CDR1 and CDR2 sequences are SQVTM and ANQGSEA. Trimming cost V 4 bases and J 5 bases; bases outside gene matches: 17. The CDR3 has 18 residues. The CDR3, as DNA: TGCAGCGTTGTCGGTGGGCTAGCGGGAGGGGGACCGGTCGAGACCCAGTACTTC. Translated: CSVVGGLAGGGPVETQYF.

Concerning this clonotype itself: A read error is possible here, since a much larger clone lies one base away. This chain joins TRBV6-2 or TRBV6-3 and TRBJ2-5; D gene unclear. The last part of the DNA fits TRBJ2-7 better; the J call may be wrong. The germline V gene has CDR1 MNHEY and CDR2 SVGEGT. The CDR3 loop spans 13 amino acids. The CDR3 coding sequence is TGTGCCATCAACAACTTAAAACCCTACGAGCAGTACTTC. Translated: CAINNLKPYEQYF.

In the case of this clonotype: A much larger clone differs from this one at a single base, so this may be a read error. The V and J genes are TRBV20-1 and TRBJ2-4; 12 bases line up with TRBD2. Germline CDR1 is DFQATT and CDR2 is SNEGSKA (reference sequence). The CDR3 spans 13 residues. The CDR3 DNA follows: TGCGGTGCTAGCGGGGGGGGTAAAAACATTCAGTACTTC. Its protein is CGASGGGKNIQYF.

This clonotype was observed at least ten times. The chain is built from TRBV7-2 and TRBJ2-7; D call uncertain. Germline V gene data show CDR1 as SGHTA and CDR2 as FQGNSA. The CDR3 has 14 residues. V was shortened by 3 bases and J by 0 bases, with 9 bases between the two germline ends. CDR3 sequence reads: CASSFRQPSYEQYF. CDR3 nucleotides: TGTGCCAGCAGCTTCAGGCAGCCCTCCTACGAGCAGTACTTC.